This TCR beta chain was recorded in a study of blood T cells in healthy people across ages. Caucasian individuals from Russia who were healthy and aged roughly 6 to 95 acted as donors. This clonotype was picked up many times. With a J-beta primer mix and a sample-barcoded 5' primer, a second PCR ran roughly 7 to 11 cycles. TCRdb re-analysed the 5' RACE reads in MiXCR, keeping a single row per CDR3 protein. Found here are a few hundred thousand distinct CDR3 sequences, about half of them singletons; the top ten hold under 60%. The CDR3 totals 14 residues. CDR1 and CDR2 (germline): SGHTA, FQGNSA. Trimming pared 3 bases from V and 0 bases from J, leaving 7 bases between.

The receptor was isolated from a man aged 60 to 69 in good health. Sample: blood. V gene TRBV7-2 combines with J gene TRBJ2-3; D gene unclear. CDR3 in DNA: TGTGCCAGCAGCTTGACTTCTAGCACAGATACGCAGTATTTT. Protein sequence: CASSLTSSTDTQYF.